Below, 14 T cell receptor beta chains from the same sample are listed, as sequenced in a study of blood T cell repertoires in COVID-19. The table came from immunoSEQ multiplex PCR; TCRdb's copy has only in-frame clones and leaves some out. The sample includes tens of thousands of clones, approximately 86% of them seen just once. The sample taken for sequencing was peripheral blood. These receptors were collected from a man aged 50 or older with acute or convalescent COVID-19.

The J gene is TRBJ2-6, the V gene TRBV7-8, with TRBD1 identical over 7 bases. The CDR3 sequence is 18 residues long. J gave up 4 bases and V 6 bases, and 15 bases lay outside the gene matches. Germline V gene data show CDR1 as SGHVS and CDR2 as FQNEAQ. The CDR3, as DNA: TGTGCCAGCAGGCGTTCCGGGACAGACACCCGCGGGGCCAACGTCCTGACTTTC. It specifies CASRRSGTDTRGANVLTF.

This clone was seen only a few times. The chain employs TRBV5-1 and TRBJ1-4, with 11 nucleotides matching TRBD1. Germline values: CDR1 SGHRS, CDR2 YFSETQ. This CDR3 is built from 16 residues. Trimming at V came to 2 bases and at J to 6 bases, leaving 6 bases not matched to a gene. CDR3 sequence: CASSFRGQGEDEKLFF. CDR3 in DNA: TGCGCCAGCAGCTTTAGGGGACAGGGGGAGGATGAAAAACTGTTTTTT.

V gene TRBV27 combines with J gene TRBJ2-7; TRBD2 matches 12 bases. Germline CDR1 is MNHEY and CDR2 is SMNVEV (reference sequence). With 5 bases clipped from V and 5 bases from J, the junction kept 7 bases outside the gene matches. The CDR3 sequence is 15 residues long. The CDR3 DNA follows: TGTGCCAGCAGTCTGACTAGCGGGGGTTTTGACGAGCAGTACTTC. This gives the protein CASSLTSGGFDEQYF.

The chain links TRBV29-1 to TRBJ1-2; 7 bases align to TRBD1. There are 12 residues in the CDR3. V shed 7 bases and J 8 bases; nucleotides not matched to a gene: 10. Germline CDR1 is SQVTM and CDR2 is ANQGSEA. The CDR3 here is CSAVDRVKGYTF. The CDR3 DNA reads as TGCAGCGCCGTTGACAGGGTGAAGGGCTACACCTTC.

The chain uses TRBV19 and TRBJ1-2; TRBD1 is a possible D gene (6 bases). The germline V and J ends were trimmed by 4 bases and 2 bases, with 14 bases remaining between them. The CDR3 runs to 15 residues. CDR1 LNHDA and CDR2 SQIVND come from the germline V gene (reference sequence). The CDR3 DNA reads as TGTGCCAGTAGTAAACGGACAGAGAGCAACTATGGCTACACCTTC. This translates into CASSKRTESNYGYTF.

This clone was found once. The CDR3 DNA is TGTGCCAGCAGCTTAGGCCTAGCTCAGCAGTTCTTC. Translated, it gives CASSLGLAQQFF. J is TRBJ2-1 and V is TRBV7-9, with D possibly being TRBD2 (5 bases). Per the germline V gene, CDR1 is SEHNR and CDR2 is FQNEAQ (reference sequence). This CDR3 spans 12 amino acids. Trimming took off 1 base at V and 11 bases at J, with 9 bases between the two ends.

This rearrangement joins TRBV7-8 to TRBJ1-6; D is ambiguous. The CDR3 sequence is 16 residues long. In germline, CDR1 is SGHVS, CDR2 FQNEAQ. The V gene lost 3 bases and the J gene lost 10 bases, with 19 bases spanning the gap. CDR3 in DNA: TGTGCCAGCAGCTTCCGCGGGCACGGGGATCAGTCACCCCTCCACTTT. Amino acids: CASSFRGHGDQSPLHF.

The chain has TRBV11-3 and TRBJ2-6; TRBD1 matches at 8 bases. J lost 4 bases, V lost 5 bases, and 4 bases had no gene match. CDR1 is SGHNT, CDR2 YENEEA, per germline. The CDR3 consists of 15 residues. As DNA, the CDR3 is TGTGCCAGCAGCCCCAGGGGGCCCGGGGCCAACGTCCTGACTTTC. Translated, it gives CASSPRGPGANVLTF. Full variable domain (remainder filled in from reference TRBV11-3 and TRBJ2-6): EAGVVQSPRYKIIEKKQPVAFWCNPISGHNTLYWYLQNLGQGPELLIRYENEEAVDDSQLPKDRFSAERLKGVDSTLKIQPAELGDSAVYLCASSPRGPGANVLTFGAGSRLTVL.

The chain has TRBV5-1 and TRBJ2-3, with TRBD2 as a possible D gene (5 bases). V shed 0 bases and J shed 4 bases, with 9 bases lying between them. Germline V CDR1 and CDR2: SGHRS, YFSETQ. This CDR3 has 14 amino acids. CDR3 sequence (DNA): TGCGCCAGCAGCTTGGAAGCGGAGGCAGATACGCAGTATTTT. This codes for CASSLEAEADTQYF.

The CDR3 sequence is CASSLNDNHYGYTF. Here the CDR3 DNA reads TGCGCCAGCAGCTTGAATGACAACCACTATGGCTACACCTTC. The chain employs TRBV5-1 and TRBJ1-2, with D uncertain. V was trimmed by 1 base and J by 3 bases, leaving 10 bases between them. Per germline, CDR1 SGHRS and CDR2 YFSETQ. The CDR3 extends over 14 amino acids.

The V gene is TRBV11-2, the J gene TRBJ2-7; 10 bases are shared with TRBD2. In germline, CDR1 is SGHAT, CDR2 FQNNGV. Unmatched junction bases numbered 13, after V lost 5 bases and J lost 9 bases. The CDR3 length is 15 residues. Written as DNA, the CDR3 is TGTGCCAGCAGCCCCCAATCAGGGACTAGCGAAGGGCAGTACTTC. This encodes CASSPQSGTSEGQYF. Drawing the rest from reference TRBV11-2 and TRBJ2-7, the complete variable domain is EAGVAQSPRYKIIEKRQSVAFWCNPISGHATLYWYQQILGQGPKLLIQFQNNGVVDDSQLPKDRFSAERLKGVDSTLKIQPAKLEDSAVYLCASSPQSGTSEGQYFGPGTRLTVT.

The chain is built from TRBV5-1 and TRBJ2-1, with 9 positions matching TRBD2. V shed 1 base, J shed 7 bases, and the junction held 6 bases outside the gene matches. Per germline, CDR1 SGHRS and CDR2 YFSETQ. The CDR3 runs to 15 residues. Here the CDR3 reads CASSLWTSALNEQFF. For the CDR3, the DNA is TGCGCCAGCAGCTTGTGGACTAGCGCTTTGAATGAGCAGTTCTTC.

There are a few counts of this clone. The chain employs TRBV19 and TRBJ2-7; 10 bases match TRBD2. From germline, CDR1 is LNHDA and CDR2 SQIVND (reference sequence). The CDR3 consists of 14 residues. V gave up 2 bases and J gave up 4 bases; unmatched junction bases: 2. The CDR3 DNA is TGTGCCAGTAGTATATCGACTAGCGGGTACGAGCAGTACTTC. Amino acid sequence: CASSISTSGYEQYF.

The gene calls are TRBV4-3 and TRBJ1-1; the D is unclear. Germline V gene data show CDR1 as LGHNA and CDR2 as YSLEER. With 1 base removed from V and 0 bases from J, the gap between germline ends came to 12 bases. The CDR3 covers 16 residues. This CDR3 reads CASSQAFPRVNTEAFF. The CDR3 coding sequence is TGCGCCAGCAGCCAAGCTTTCCCGAGGGTGAACACTGAAGCTTTCTTT.